A single sample gave rise to the 5 T cell receptor beta chains below, sequenced in a study of T-cell reconstitution after alpha-beta-depleted transplantation in children. Library preparation (for TCRbeta) was performed with unique molecular identifiers. MiXCR was run by TCRdb on the PCR reads, yielding one entry per CDR3 protein. This sample yields 440,000 or so distinct CDR3 sequences, of which roughly 44% are seen a single time; around 29% belongs to the top ten. The sample here was PBMCs, taken before TCRalphabeta/CD19-depleted stem cell transplant. These receptors all come from a girl aged 2 to 10 with aplastic anemia, due to receive a stem cell transplant.

This clonotype has only a few counts. CDR3 sequence reads: CASSHVGVPIKNIQYF. The CDR3 region has the DNA TGTGCCAGCAGCCACGTCGGGGTACCCATCAAAAACATTCAGTACTTC. J is TRBJ2-4 and V is TRBV12-3 or TRBV12-4; D is possibly TRBD2 (5 bases). Trimming took 6 bases from V and 3 from J, leaving 18 bases between them. This CDR3 is 16 amino acids long.

The chain uses TRBV29-1 and TRBJ2-1, with D tentatively TRBD1 or TRBD2 (6 bases each). Germline assignment: CDR1 SQVTM and CDR2 ANQGSEA. Trimming stripped 3 bases from V and 2 bases from J, with 17 bases between. The CDR3 has 16 residues. The CDR3: CSVDRGSPSAYNEQFF. The CDR3 nucleotides are TGCAGCGTTGACAGGGGTTCTCCTAGCGCCTACAATGAGCAGTTCTTC.

This clonotype was recorded many times. This chain links TRBV4-1 with TRBJ2-1; TRBD2 agrees at 13 bases. Germline V gene data show CDR1 as MGHRA and CDR2 as YSYEKL. CDR3 length: 18 residues. V shed 1 base, J shed 0 bases, and the junction held 3 bases outside the gene matches. DNA of the CDR3: TGCGCCAGCAGCCAAGGACTAGCGGGGGGTAGCTCCTACAATGAGCAGTTCTTC. It codes for CASSQGLAGGSSYNEQFF.

There are a few counts of this clonotype. The chain has TRBV5-1 and TRBJ2-7, with D possibly called TRBD1 or TRBD2 (5 bases each). The CDR3 sequence is 14 residues long. CDR1 is SGHRS and CDR2 is YFSETQ in the germline V gene. Trimming removed 0 bases from V and 6 bases from J, with 13 bases in between. The CDR3 spells CASSLGQWGTEQYF. The CDR3 region has the DNA TGCGCCAGCAGCTTGGGGCAGTGGGGGACCGAGCAGTACTTC.

This clonotype was observed a handful of times. The gene calls are TRBV12-3 or TRBV12-4 and TRBJ1-2; 10 positions agree with TRBD1. The trim removed 5 bases at V and 6 bases at J, leaving 3 bases unmatched. The length of the CDR3 is 13 residues. The CDR3 sequence is CASSRTGGNGYTF. The CDR3 DNA is TGTGCCAGCAGTCGGACAGGGGGGAATGGCTACACCTTC.